The entry below describes one T cell receptor beta chain. The V gene end was trimmed by 1 base and the J gene end by 3 bases; junction bases not matched to a gene: 0. Germline loops: CDR1 LGHNT, CDR2 FRNRAP. The CDR3 runs 13 residues. Source study methods: For nucleated cells, counts were estimated from reference gene primer amplification. The method was immunoSEQ multiplex PCR; TCRdb's version includes in-frame clones alone and lacks a portion of them. V and J calls and clone size are those listed in that table; D and trimming were worked out from the DNA. This table holds a few hundred thousand clones, 70% to 90% found once. The record originates from a study of blood T cell repertoires in COVID-19.

The source of this sequence is a woman aged 45-60 years who had been exposed to COVID-19. V and J are TRBV12-5 and TRBJ2-7; 7 bases align to TRBD2. Material for sequencing was PBMCs or T cells enriched from blood (not recorded which). The CDR3 loop is CASGLGDYYEQYF. CDR3 coding DNA: TGTGCTAGTGGTTTGGGGGACTACTACGAGCAGTACTTC.